This T cell receptor beta chain stems from a study of identical twins. Concerning this clonotype: Its antigen is undetermined.

TCRdb independently ran MiXCR on the 5' RACE reads; one entry per CDR3 protein. Found here are 450,000 to 600,000 distinct CDR3 sequences, about 20% of them singletons; the top ten hold approximately 0.5%. Study-level results: Insertions were fewer in abundant cord blood beta clonotypes, whereas memory repertoires showed none of this pattern.

Per germline, CDR1 SGHRS and CDR2 YFSETQ. The CDR3 is made up of 15 amino acids. V lost 2 bases, J lost 10 bases, and 6 bases stayed unmatched. This sample was shared with a second study, whose subject was yellow fever vaccine responses in identical twins.

The chain recombines TRBV5-1 with TRBJ2-1; TRBD2 agrees at 13 bases. The TCR was taken from a woman aged 18 to 35 in good health. Material for sequencing was CD4+ T cells sorted from blood. The CDR3 DNA is TGCGCCAGCAGCTTATCCGGGACTAGCGGGGTCGAGCAGTTCTTC. Translated, it gives CASSLSGTSGVEQFF.